The rows below give T cell receptor beta chains drawn from one sample of a study of blood T cells in healthy people across ages. TCRdb recomputed calls from the 5' RACE reads with MiXCR, one row per CDR3 protein. Found here are hundreds of thousands of distinct CDR3 sequences, about 30% of them singletons; the top ten hold about 15%. The sample comprised blood. The receptors were gathered from a woman of 80 years or more in good health. Each CDR3 is given with its conserved first and last residue. D genes are given only for firm matches. Where a row states a size, it is once, few, many or the class of an expanded clone; other rows omit it.

j_gene,d_gene,v_gene,abundance,CDR3aa,CDR3nt
TRBJ1-1,NA,TRBV28,many,CASRETDRSEAFF,TGTGCCAGCAGGGAAACGGACCGATCTGAAGCTTTCTTT
TRBJ2-3,NA,TRBV10-2,NA,CASRATRAPPDTQYF,TGCGCCAGCAGAGCTACTAGGGCTCCTCCAGATACGCAGTATTTT
TRBJ2-5,NA,TRBV7-2,many,CASSGGSRQETQYF,TGTGCCAGCAGCGGGGGGTCCCGCCAAGAGACCCAGTACTTC
TRBJ1-2,NA,TRBV7-9,many,CASSLADSGYTF,TGTGCCAGCAGCTTAGCCGATAGTGGCTACACCTTC
TRBJ2-5,NA,TRBV3-1,many,CASSPSGWAQETQYF,TGTGCCAGCAGCCCTTCTGGATGGGCTCAAGAGACCCAGTACTTC
TRBJ2-2,NA,TRBV15,few,CATSRDPNTGELFF,TGTGCCACCAGCAGAGATCCGAACACCGGGGAGCTGTTTTTT
TRBJ1-2,NA,TRBV29-1,many,CSVEVRRLGYTF,TGCAGCGTTGAGGTCCGTAGGCTAGGCTACACCTTC
TRBJ2-2,NA,TRBV20-1,few,CSAKTRDGANTGELFF,TGCAGTGCAAAAACCCGGGACGGCGCGAACACCGGGGAGCTGTTTTTT
TRBJ1-4,TRBD1,TRBV29-1,NA,CSVDRSGGEKLFF,TGCAGCGTTGACCGATCAGGGGGGGAAAAACTGTTTTTT
TRBJ2-4,TRBD1,TRBV7-2,NA,CASSTRTGTLAKNIQYF,TGTGCCAGCAGCACCCGGACAGGGACGCTAGCCAAAAACATTCAGTACTTC
TRBJ2-7,TRBD1,TRBV10-3,many,CAISGDSSTKPTSEQYF,TGTGCCATCAGTGGGGACAGCTCCACGAAACCAACAAGCGAGCAGTACTTC
TRBJ2-3,NA,TRBV6-5,many,CASRGITGKTYTDTQYF,TGTGCCAGCAGGGGGATTACAGGGAAAACCTACACAGATACGCAGTATTTT
TRBJ1-1,NA,TRBV7-9,NA,CASSLAGTLSGAFF,TGTGCCAGCAGCTTAGCAGGGACTCTAAGTGGGGCTTTCTTT
TRBJ2-2,NA,TRBV5-1,NA,CANSLGAGELFF,TGCGCCAACAGCTTGGGCGCCGGGGAGCTGTTTTTT
TRBJ1-5,TRBD1,TRBV20-1,many,CSAKQGASNQPQHF,TGCAGTGCTAAACAGGGGGCTAGCAATCAGCCCCAGCATTTT
TRBJ1-5,TRBD1,TRBV20-1,NA,CSASAGGYSNQPQHF,TGCAGTGCTAGCGCAGGGGGATATAGCAATCAGCCCCAGCATTTT
TRBJ2-4,NA,TRBV20-1,once,CSARQPLGKNIQCF,TGCAGTGCCAGACAGCCCCTTGGCAAAAACATTCAGTGCTTC
TRBJ1-2,TRBD1,TRBV20-1,few,CSAPNRDSDIYGYTF,TGCAGTGCTCCAAACCGGGACAGCGATATCTATGGCTACACCTTC
TRBJ2-5,NA,TRBV18,many,CASSPPSIQETQYF,TGTGCCAGCTCACCCCCTTCCATTCAAGAGACCCAGTACTTC
TRBJ1-5,NA,TRBV20-1,NA,CSAGAPGRGGNQPQHF,TGCAGTGCTGGAGCTCCGGGCCGAGGGGGCAATCAGCCCCAGCATTTT
TRBJ2-1,NA,TRBV12-5,NA,CASASRGTGDNEQFF,TGTGCTAGCGCATCGCGGGGAACGGGGGACAATGAGCAGTTCTTC
TRBJ1-2,NA,TRBV19,NA,CASSIALGNGGYTF,TGTGCCAGTAGTATTGCTCTGGGCAACGGGGGCTACACCTTC
TRBJ2-5,NA,TRBV7-2,NA,CASSSEWGGGETQYF,TGTGCCAGCAGCTCGGAGTGGGGGGGCGGTGAGACCCAGTACTTC
TRBJ1-3,TRBD1,TRBV12-3/TRBV12-4,NA,CASSLAAGGGNTIYF,TGTGCCAGCAGTTTAGCAGCAGGGGGTGGAAACACCATATATTTT
TRBJ2-2,NA,TRBV6-2/TRBV6-3,NA,CATSEGSSVTGELFF,TGTGCCACTTCCGAGGGGAGTTCGGTCACCGGGGAGCTGTTTTTT
TRBJ2-1,TRBD1,TRBV4-1,NA,CASSQDGTGPSYNEQFF,TGCGCCAGCAGCCAAGATGGGACAGGACCTTCCTACAATGAGCAGTTCTTC
TRBJ2-3,TRBD2,TRBV7-2,many,CASSFGLAGPDTQYF,TGTGCCAGCAGCTTCGGACTAGCGGGGCCAGATACGCAGTATTTT
TRBJ2-5,NA,TRBV6-5,many,CASTRLGSLNEQYF,TGTGCCAGCACCAGACTGGGGTCCCTCAATGAGCAGTACTTC
TRBJ2-1,TRBD2,TRBV5-6,many,CASSLMLTSGNNEQFF,TGTGCCAGCAGCTTGATGTTAACTAGCGGTAACAATGAGCAGTTCTTC
TRBJ1-1,TRBD1,TRBV7-9,NA,CASSVTGGRDTEAFF,TGTGCCAGCAGCGTGACAGGGGGCCGGGACACTGAAGCTTTCTTT
TRBJ2-1,NA,TRBV30,many,CAWSGVGGWYNEQFF,TGTGCCTGGAGTGGAGTTGGGGGCTGGTACAATGAGCAGTTCTTC
TRBJ2-1,NA,TRBV7-3,many,CASSLKGLPSDEQFF,TGTGCCAGCAGCTTAAAGGGTCTACCGTCCGATGAGCAGTTCTTC
TRBJ2-5,NA,TRBV15,many,CATSRDRMETQYF,TGTGCCACCAGCAGAGATAGGATGGAGACCCAGTACTTC
TRBJ2-7,NA,TRBV20-1,few,CSAPSGRGAPGAQYF,TGCAGTGCTCCCTCTGGACGGGGGGCCCCGGGAGCCCAGTACTTC
TRBJ1-6,NA,TRBV9,many,CASSVDRPNSPLHF,TGTGCCAGCAGCGTAGATCGGCCAAATTCACCCCTCCACTTT